The rows below give T cell receptor beta chains drawn from one sample of a study of cytomegalovirus exposure and HLA in healthy donors. Measured with immunoSEQ multiplex PCR; TCRdb has only the in-frame clones, and not every one. The table shows 200,000 to 250,000 clones, with approximately 87% occurring only once. Sequencing input: PBMCs. Receptor source: a man between 18 and 29 years old in good health and CMV-seronegative. Both conserved end residues are part of each CDR3. D genes are given only for firm matches.

V: TRBV28
J: TRBJ1-2
D: -
CDR3: CASSLQIYGYTF
DNA: TGTGCCAGCAGTTTACAAATCTATGGCTACACCTTC

V: TRBV7-6
J: TRBJ1-1
D: -
CDR3: CASSQRAGSEAFF
DNA: TGTGCCAGCAGCCAGCGGGCAGGGTCTGAAGCTTTCTTT

V: TRBV9
J: TRBJ2-7
D: -
CDR3: CASSVERYPYEQYF
DNA: TGTGCCAGCAGCGTAGAGCGTTACCCCTACGAGCAGTACTTC

V: TRBV19
J: TRBJ1-1
D: -
CDR3: CASSTGLTEAFF
DNA: TGTGCCAGTAGTACAGGGTTGACTGAAGCTTTCTTT

V: TRBV19
J: TRBJ2-7
D: -
CDR3: CASSILGGSYEQYF
DNA: TGTGCCAGTAGTATATTAGGGGGTTCCTACGAGCAGTACTTC

V: TRBV7-2
J: TRBJ2-1
D: TRBD1
CDR3: CASRETGNEQFF
DNA: TGTGCCAGCAGGGAGACAGGGAATGAGCAGTTCTTC

V: TRBV25-1
J: TRBJ2-5
D: -
CDR3: CASSGTASETQYF
DNA: TGTGCCAGCAGTGGGACAGCGTCCGAGACCCAGTACTTC

V: TRBV5-1
J: TRBJ2-7
D: TRBD2
CDR3: CASSSLAGSSYEQYF
DNA: TGCGCCAGCAGCTCGCTAGCGGGGTCCTCCTACGAGCAGTACTTC

V: TRBV9
J: TRBJ2-3
D: TRBD2
CDR3: CASSARIGLGRGGTIGADTQYF
DNA: TGTGCCAGCAGCGCAAGGATAGGTTTGGGGAGGGGAGGGACGATTGGCGCAGATACGCAGTATTTT

V: TRBV19
J: TRBJ2-5
D: -
CDR3: CASSILTGRGETQYF
DNA: TGTGCCAGTAGTATTTTGACAGGAAGGGGAGAGACCCAGTACTTC

V: TRBV4-1
J: TRBJ1-5
D: -
CDR3: CASSQDPGQPQHF
DNA: TGCGCCAGCAGCCAAGATCCCGGTCAGCCCCAGCATTTT

V: TRBV6-4
J: TRBJ2-1
D: -
CDR3: CASSPQAGYNEQFF
DNA: TGTGCCAGCAGTCCCCAGGCCGGATACAATGAGCAGTTCTTC

V: TRBV19
J: TRBJ1-1
D: TRBD1
CDR3: CASSPGQGSFPEAFF
DNA: TGTGCCTCCTCACCGGGACAGGGCAGTTTCCCTGAAGCTTTCTTT

V: TRBV5-5
J: TRBJ2-5
D: -
CDR3: CASSLVGAQEETQYF
DNA: TGTGCCAGCAGCTTGGTTGGGGCGCAGGAGGAGACCCAGTACTTC

V: TRBV7-8
J: TRBJ2-7
D: -
CDR3: CASSNRVAYEQYF
DNA: TGTGCCAGCAGCAACAGGGTGGCCTACGAGCAGTACTTC